These 8 T cell receptor beta chains were all obtained from the same sample, sequenced in a study of shared clonotypes between healthy human individuals (TCRdb year 2020). The library was obtained by the immunoSEQ multiplex PCR assay. This immuneACCESS table, as held by TCRdb, lists in-frame sequences with V and J called but not all clones. Of the missing ones, under half trace to an unresolved V gene in checked studies; the others have no known cause. The sample yields some 2.1 million clones; over 85% were counted once. Approximately 0.13% of the sample goes to the ten largest clones. The sample taken for sequencing was naive CD4+ T cells sorted from blood. The cell subset or site label on this specimen signifies: CD45RA+ positively selected. Receptor source: a man aged 18 to 35 in good health.

The rearrangement uses TRBV29-1 and TRBJ2-3; D unresolved. Trimming took 1 base from V and 6 from J, leaving 17 bases between them. This CDR3 spans 15 amino acids. Germline CDR1 and CDR2: SQVTM and ANQGSEA. The CDR3 is CSVEGGQVMLDTQYF. The CDR3 nucleotides are TGCAGCGTTGAAGGTGGTCAGGTGATGTTGGATACGCAGTATTTT.

This rearrangement joins TRBV7-2 to TRBJ2-3; D remains ambiguous. This CDR3 contains 14 residues. Germline CDR1 is SGHTA and CDR2 is FQGNSA. V lost 8 bases and J lost 3, with 15 bases in between. The CDR3 DNA follows: TGTGCCAGCGGGCCTAGGCCGTTTACAGATACGCAGTATTTT. Its protein product is CASGPRPFTDTQYF.

The chain joins TRBV15 to TRBJ1-5; D gene ambiguous. The CDR3 has 15 residues. Trimming left V 1 base short and J 5 bases short, with 12 bases between. Germline assignment: CDR1 LNHNV and CDR2 YYDKDF (reference sequence). CDR3 sequence (DNA): TGTGCCACCAGCAGAGTTTCTGGGTTCGATCAGCCCCAGCATTTT. Protein sequence: CATSRVSGFDQPQHF.

In the case of this clone: A much more abundant neighbour one base away suggests this may be a read error. Other nucleotide sequences in the sample specify the same CDR3. CDR3 coding DNA: TGTGCCAGCAGTGTTGATAGCAATCAGCCCCAGCATTTT. This codes for CASSVDSNQPQHF. The rearrangement joins TRBV2 to TRBJ1-5; D gene ambiguous. V was cut by 4 bases and J by 0 bases, with 4 bases left in between. Germline-derived CDR1 and CDR2 are SNHLY and FYNNEI. This CDR3 has 13 residues. Together with reference TRBV2 and TRBJ1-5, the CDR3 gives the full variable domain: EPEVTQTPSHQVTQMGQEVILRCVPISNHLYFYWYRQILGQKVEFLVSFYNNEISEKSEIFDDQFSVERPDGSNFTLKIRSTKLEDSAMYFCASSVDSNQPQHFGDGTRLSIL.

As regards this clone: Other DNA sequences within the sample encode an identical CDR3. The rearrangement joins TRBV2 to TRBJ1-4; D is possibly TRBD1 (5 bases). This CDR3 has 15 amino acids. With 6 bases removed from V and 0 bases from J, the gap between germline ends came to 11 bases. The germline V gene encodes CDR1 SNHLY and CDR2 FYNNEI. Written as DNA, the CDR3 is TGTGCCAGCAGCCTGGGGGGGACAACTAATGAAAAACTGTTTTTT. Its translation: CASSLGGTTNEKLFF.

The genes are TRBV11-2 and TRBJ1-6; the D is unclear. V lost 1 base, J lost 10 bases, and 14 bases lay in between. Germline CDR1 is SGHAT and CDR2 is FQNNGV. This CDR3 is built from 15 residues. The CDR3 nucleotides read TGTGCCAGCAGCTTAGTGGCCAACGTGGACTCACCCCTCCACTTT. Its translation: CASSLVANVDSPLHF.

This clone was observed a single time. V and J are TRBV28 and TRBJ2-3, with D possibly TRBD2 on 7 matching bases. The CDR3 extends over 16 amino acids. V lost 2 bases and J 4 bases, leaving 16 bases between the germline ends. CDR1 is MDHEN and CDR2 is SYDVKM in the germline V gene. As DNA, the CDR3 is TGTGCCAGCAGTTTAAGTTTGAGGGGGGGCCCAGATACGCAGTATTTT. Protein product: CASSLSLRGGPDTQYF.

This clone has just one count. The chain links TRBV2 to TRBJ2-7, with D possibly being TRBD1 (6 bases). The V and J ends lost 8 bases and 1 base respectively, with 12 bases between them. Germline V gene sequence: CDR1 SNHLY, CDR2 FYNNEI. CDR3 length: 13 amino acids. The CDR3 nucleotides are TGTGCCAGCTCCCGGGACATATCCTACGAGCAGTACTTC. It translates to CASSRDISYEQYF.